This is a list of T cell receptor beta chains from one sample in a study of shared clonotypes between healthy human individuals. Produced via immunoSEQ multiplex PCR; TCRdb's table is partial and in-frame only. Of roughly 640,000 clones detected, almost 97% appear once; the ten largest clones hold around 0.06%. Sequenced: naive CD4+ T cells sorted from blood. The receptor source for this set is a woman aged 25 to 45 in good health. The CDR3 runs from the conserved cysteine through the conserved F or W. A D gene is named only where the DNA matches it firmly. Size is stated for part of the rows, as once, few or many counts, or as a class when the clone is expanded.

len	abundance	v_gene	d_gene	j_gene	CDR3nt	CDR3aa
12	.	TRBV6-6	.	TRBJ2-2	TGTGCCAGCAGGATCGTCACGGGGGAGCTGTTTTTT	CASRIVTGELFF
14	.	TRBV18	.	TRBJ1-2	TGTGCCAGCTCACTGGATGACTTTCTAGGGGGCTACACCTTC	CASSLDDFLGGYTF
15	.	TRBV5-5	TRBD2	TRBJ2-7	TGTGCCAGCAGCTTGGAGGGAGGGAGCTCCTACGAGCAGTACTTC	CASSLEGGSSYEQYF
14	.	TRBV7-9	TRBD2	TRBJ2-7	TGTGCCAGCAGGGGCCAGCGGGGGCCGGGGGAGCAGTACTTC	CASRGQRGPGEQYF
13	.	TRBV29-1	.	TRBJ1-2	TGCAGCGTTGGGGGTGCCGCTAACTATGGCTACACCTTC	CSVGGAANYGYTF
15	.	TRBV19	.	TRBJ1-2	TGTGCCAGTAGTACCAACGGCGGGGCAGAGGGCGGCTACACCTTC	CASSTNGGAEGGYTF
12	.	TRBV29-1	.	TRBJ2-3	TGCAGCGTTGAAGGCAGCACAGATACGCAGTATTTT	CSVEGSTDTQYF
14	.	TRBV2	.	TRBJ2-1	TGTGCCAGCAGTGAATTTCGGGGAACCAATGAGCAGTTCTTC	CASSEFRGTNEQFF
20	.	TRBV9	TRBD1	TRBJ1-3	TGTGCCAGCAGCGTAGGAGTACTGGGACAGGGCCAATTCTCTGGAAACACCATATATTTT	CASSVGVLGQGQFSGNTIYF
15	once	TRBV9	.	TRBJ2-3	TGTGCCAGCAGCGTAGGGGGACTCCAGACAGATACGCAGTATTTT	CASSVGGLQTDTQYF
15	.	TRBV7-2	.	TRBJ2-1	TGTGCCAGCAGCTTAGGGCCCAGGACCGGGAATGAGCAGTTCTTC	CASSLGPRTGNEQFF
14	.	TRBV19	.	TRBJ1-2	TGTGCCAGTAAGGATTCCAGGGCGAACTATGGCTACACCTTC	CASKDSRANYGYTF
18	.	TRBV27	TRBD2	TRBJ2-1	TGTGCCAGCAGTTTTCAGACTAGCGGGAGCGGATTTAGGAATGAGCAGTTCTTC	CASSFQTSGSGFRNEQFF
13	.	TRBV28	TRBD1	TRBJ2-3	TGTGCCAGCAGCCGACAGGGAGCAGATACGCAGTATTTT	CASSRQGADTQYF
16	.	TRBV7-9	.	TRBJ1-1	TGTGCCAGCAGCTTTACGCGGGTGTTGGCGAACACTGAAGCTTTCTTT	CASSFTRVLANTEAFF
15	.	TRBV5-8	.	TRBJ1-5	TGTGCCAGCAGCTTGGGCAGTACGAACAATCAGCCCCAGCATTTT	CASSLGSTNNQPQHF
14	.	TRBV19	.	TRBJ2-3	TGTGCCAGTAGTACAGGGACAAGCACAGATACGCAGTATTTT	CASSTGTSTDTQYF
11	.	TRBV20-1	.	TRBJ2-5	TGCAGTGCGGTCACGCAAGAGACCCAGTACTTC	CSAVTQETQYF
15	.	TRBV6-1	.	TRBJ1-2	TGTGCCAGCAGTGAAATGACAGTGATTAACTATGGCTACACCTTC	CASSEMTVINYGYTF
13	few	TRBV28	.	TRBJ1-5	TGTGCCAGCAGTTTAGTCGCCAATCAGCCCCAGCATTTT	CASSLVANQPQHF
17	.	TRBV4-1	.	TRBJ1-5	TGCGCCAGCAGCCAAGGAGGGCTCAGAGGTGAGGTACGGCCCCAGCATTTT	CASSQGGLRGEVRPQHF
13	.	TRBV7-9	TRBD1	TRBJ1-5	TGTGCCAGCAGCGCACAGGGGGGTCAGCCCCAGCATTTT	CASSAQGGQPQHF
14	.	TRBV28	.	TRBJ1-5	TGTGCCAGCAGTTTTCAAATATACAATCAGCCCCAGCATTTT	CASSFQIYNQPQHF
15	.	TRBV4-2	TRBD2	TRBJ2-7	TGTGCCAGCAGGGCTAGCGGGAGCCCTACCTACGAGCAGTACTTC	CASRASGSPTYEQYF
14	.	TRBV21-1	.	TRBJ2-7	TGTGCCAGCAGCAAATGGGATAAATTCTACGAGCAGTACTTC	CASSKWDKFYEQYF
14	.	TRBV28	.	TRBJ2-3	TGTGCCAGCAACGACAGGGACTACACAGATACGCAGTATTTT	CASNDRDYTDTQYF
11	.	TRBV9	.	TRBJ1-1	TGTGCCAGCAACCCCACAGGGAAAGCTTTCTTT	CASNPTGKAFF
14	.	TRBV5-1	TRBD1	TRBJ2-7	TGCGCCAGCAGCTTGGCCCGACAGGGCAACGAGCAGTACTTC	CASSLARQGNEQYF
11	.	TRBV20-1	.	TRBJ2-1	TGCAGTGCTAGAGAGCCGGGTGAGCAGTTCTTC	CSAREPGEQFF
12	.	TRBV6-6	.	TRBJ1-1	TGTGCCAGCGGCCCAGGGAACACTGAAGCTTTCTTT	CASGPGNTEAFF
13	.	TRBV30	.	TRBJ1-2	TGTGCCTGGAGTCCGATACTTAACTATGGCTACACCTTC	CAWSPILNYGYTF
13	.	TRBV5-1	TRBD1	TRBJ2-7	TGCGCCAGCAGCTTCGGACAGGTGGGCGAGCAGTACTTC	CASSFGQVGEQYF
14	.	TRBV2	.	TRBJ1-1	TGTGCCAGCAGTGCGACCGAAGGGAATACTGAAGCTTTCTTT	CASSATEGNTEAFF
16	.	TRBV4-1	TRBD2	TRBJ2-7	TGCGCCAGCAGCCAAGTGCCTAGCGGGAGTAGGGACGAGCAGTACTTC	CASSQVPSGSRDEQYF
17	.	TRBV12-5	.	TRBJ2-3	TGTGCTAGTGGTTTGGAACGGGGGGCTGGTGGAGCAGATACGCAGTATTTT	CASGLERGAGGADTQYF
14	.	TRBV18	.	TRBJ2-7	TGTGCCAGCTCACCTACTGCAGGAGCCTACGAGCAGTACTTC	CASSPTAGAYEQYF
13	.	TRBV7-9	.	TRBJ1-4	TGTGCCAGCAGAACAGGGACTAATGAAAAACTGTTTTTT	CASRTGTNEKLFF
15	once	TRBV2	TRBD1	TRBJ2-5	TGTGCCAGCGGACAGGGCGATGGCTTCGGAGAGACCCAGTACTTC	CASGQGDGFGETQYF
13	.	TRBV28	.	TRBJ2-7	TGTGCCAGTTGGGCTGGCGGATCCTACGAGCAGTACTTC	CASWAGGSYEQYF
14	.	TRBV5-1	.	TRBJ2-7	TGCGCCAGCAGCTTGGGACAGGAGCTTTACGAGCAGTACTTC	CASSLGQELYEQYF
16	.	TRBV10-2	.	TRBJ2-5	TGCGCCAGCAGTGAGATCGGGACCCCTACCCAAGAGACCCAGTACTTC	CASSEIGTPTQETQYF
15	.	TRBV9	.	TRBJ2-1	TGTGCCAGCAGCCGCGAGCCACAGGGAAAGGGGCGGCAGTTCTTC	CASSREPQGKGRQFF
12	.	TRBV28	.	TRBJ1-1	TGTGCCAGCAGCCTAATGAACACTGAAGCTTTCTTT	CASSLMNTEAFF
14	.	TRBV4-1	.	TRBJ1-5	TGCGCCAGCAGCCAAGGGACAGACCATCAGCCCCAGCATTTT	CASSQGTDHQPQHF
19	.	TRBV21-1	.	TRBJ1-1	TGTGCCAGCAGCAAAGTGAGGATATCGGGGGGAGCGTTGTACACTGAAGCTTTCTTT	CASSKVRISGGALYTEAFF
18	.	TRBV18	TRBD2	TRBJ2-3	TGTGCCAGCTCACCCGCTAGCGGGAGGGCCTCGGGCACAGATACGCAGTATTTT	CASSPASGRASGTDTQYF
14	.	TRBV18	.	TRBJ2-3	TGTGCCAGCTTGAAGGGGCTAGATACAGATACGCAGTATTTT	CASLKGLDTDTQYF
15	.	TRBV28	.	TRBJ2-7	TGTGCCAGCAGTCCCCATATGGGGGGCACCTACGAGCAGTACTTC	CASSPHMGGTYEQYF